Listed below are T cell receptor beta chains from one sample, sequenced in a study of T-cell memory formation after mild COVID-19. One entry per CDR3 protein, called by TCRdb with MiXCR from the 5' RACE reads. The table records fewer than 500,000 distinct CDR3 sequences, around a quarter of them present only once. Sequencing input: PBMCs or a T cell subset sorted from them (not recorded which). The source of these receptors is an adult woman who had mild COVID-19 (a few samples of this study predate the infection). Cell type and time point are not known. The CDR3 runs from the conserved cysteine through the conserved F or W. The order of the fields is V gene, J gene, D gene, clone size, CDR3 DNA, CDR3 protein. D genes are given only for firm matches. Size is stated for part of the rows, as once, few or many counts, or as a class when the clone is expanded.

v_gene: TRBV30; j_gene: TRBJ2-1; d_gene: .; abundance: few; CDR3nt: TGTGCCTGGATTTACCCCAGGGGTGATGAGCAGTTCTTC; CDR3aa: CAWIYPRGDEQFF
v_gene: TRBV4-3; j_gene: TRBJ2-1; d_gene: .; abundance: few; CDR3nt: TGCGCCAGCAGCCAGAGGTTGAGGGCCTCCTACAATGAGCAGTTCTTC; CDR3aa: CASSQRLRASYNEQFF
v_gene: TRBV29-1; j_gene: TRBJ2-1; d_gene: TRBD2; abundance: few; CDR3nt: TGCAGCGTCGTACCGGGACTATTGGAATATTACAATGAGCAGTTCTTC; CDR3aa: CSVVPGLLEYYNEQFF
v_gene: TRBV29-1; j_gene: TRBJ2-1; d_gene: TRBD2; abundance: few; CDR3nt: TGCAGCGTTGGTCGAAGCGGGAGGGCGAACGATGAGCAGTTCTTC; CDR3aa: CSVGRSGRANDEQFF
v_gene: TRBV7-9; j_gene: TRBJ1-1; d_gene: .; abundance: few; CDR3nt: TGTGCCAGCAGCTCCCCCGGGGGGCCCACTGAAGCTTTCTTT; CDR3aa: CASSSPGGPTEAFF
v_gene: TRBV12-5; j_gene: TRBJ1-2; d_gene: .; abundance: few; CDR3nt: TGTGCTAGTGGTTTGGCTCAAAGGGGGTTGACAGTTCAAGCTAACTATGGCTACACCTTC; CDR3aa: CASGLAQRGLTVQANYGYTF
v_gene: TRBV27; j_gene: TRBJ2-1; d_gene: .; abundance: few; CDR3nt: TGTGCCAGCAGTTTAGGTGGACATCTTCTAGGTATCGTCGATGAGCAGTTCTTC; CDR3aa: CASSLGGHLLGIVDEQFF
v_gene: TRBV29-1; j_gene: TRBJ2-5; d_gene: TRBD2; abundance: .; CDR3nt: TGCAGCGTTGAAGGGTCGGGAGGGGAGACCCAGTACTTC; CDR3aa: CSVEGSGGETQYF
v_gene: TRBV30; j_gene: TRBJ2-7; d_gene: TRBD2; abundance: .; CDR3nt: TGTGCCTGGATCCGAGCGGGGGACGCTTTCGAGCAGTACTTC; CDR3aa: CAWIRAGDAFEQYF
v_gene: TRBV6-5; j_gene: TRBJ2-2; d_gene: TRBD1; abundance: .; CDR3nt: TGTGCCAGCAGTTATGGGACAGGGTCCGGGGAGCTGTTTTTT; CDR3aa: CASSYGTGSGELFF
v_gene: TRBV7-9; j_gene: TRBJ1-1; d_gene: .; abundance: few; CDR3nt: TGTGCCAGCATCCGAAGAGGGGTGTTGGCTGAAGCTTTCTTT; CDR3aa: CASIRRGVLAEAFF
v_gene: TRBV7-9; j_gene: TRBJ1-5; d_gene: .; abundance: few; CDR3nt: TGTGCCAGCAGCGCTTATAGCAATCAGCCCCAGCATTTT; CDR3aa: CASSAYSNQPQHF
v_gene: TRBV20-1; j_gene: TRBJ2-3; d_gene: TRBD1; abundance: .; CDR3nt: TGCAGTGCTAGAGATATAGGACAGGGGGTCGCCACAGATACGCAGTATTTT; CDR3aa: CSARDIGQGVATDTQYF
v_gene: TRBV5-6; j_gene: TRBJ1-1; d_gene: .; abundance: .; CDR3nt: TGTGCCAGCAGCTTGGCCGCTTCCGGGACACGCTACACTGAAGCTTTCTTT; CDR3aa: CASSLAASGTRYTEAFF
v_gene: TRBV12-3/TRBV12-4; j_gene: TRBJ1-1; d_gene: .; abundance: .; CDR3nt: TGTGCCAGCAGTTTGGCGGGGGTTACTGAAGCTTTCTTT; CDR3aa: CASSLAGVTEAFF
v_gene: TRBV3-1; j_gene: TRBJ2-5; d_gene: TRBD1; abundance: .; CDR3nt: TGTGCCAGCAGCCAAACCACAGGGGTCCAAGAGACCCAGTACTTC; CDR3aa: CASSQTTGVQETQYF
v_gene: TRBV6-6; j_gene: TRBJ2-3; d_gene: TRBD2; abundance: .; CDR3nt: TGTGCCAGCAGTTACGAGCTAGCGGGGGCGGGAGATACGCAGTATTTT; CDR3aa: CASSYELAGAGDTQYF
v_gene: TRBV15; j_gene: TRBJ1-2; d_gene: .; abundance: few; CDR3nt: TGTGCCACCAGCAGAGTGGCGGGCGAGGGCTACACCTTC; CDR3aa: CATSRVAGEGYTF
v_gene: TRBV6-6; j_gene: TRBJ2-2; d_gene: .; abundance: .; CDR3nt: TGTGCCAGCAGTTACGCTAGGACTTCAGGCGGGGAGCTGTTTTTT; CDR3aa: CASSYARTSGGELFF
v_gene: TRBV30; j_gene: TRBJ2-7; d_gene: TRBD1; abundance: .; CDR3nt: TGTGCCTGGTCGGACAGGCCAGCCTACGAGCAGTACTTC; CDR3aa: CAWSDRPAYEQYF
v_gene: TRBV7-2; j_gene: TRBJ2-5; d_gene: TRBD2; abundance: .; CDR3nt: TGTGCCAGCAGCTTTACTAGCGGGGAGGCACAAGAGACCCAGTACTTC; CDR3aa: CASSFTSGEAQETQYF
v_gene: TRBV5-1; j_gene: TRBJ2-1; d_gene: .; abundance: few; CDR3nt: TGCGCCAGCAGCCCCGGACAGACTAGCAACAATGAGCAGTTCTTC; CDR3aa: CASSPGQTSNNEQFF